This TCR beta chain was recorded in a study of shared clonotypes between healthy human individuals. In the study overall: A couple of women and a few men aged 18 to 49 served as donors. Notes on the study in general: Few donors limited the genetic and exposure-history diversity represented. Estimated clonotype richness was generally higher in naive than memory subsets. Roughly 5% of naive CD4 clonotypes were shared across a few donors.

The repertoire was sequenced with immunoSEQ multiplex PCR; TCRdb's copy has only in-frame clones and lacks some. The table shows more than 2,000,000 clones, with 80% to 95% occurring only once. Worth noting for this clone: Its specificity is unknown.

What was sequenced was naive CD4+ T cells from PBMCs. Subset here: CD45RA+ positively selected. The sequence was obtained from a young man in good health. Some clones in this sample may be carry-over from other donors' samples.

The CDR3 sequence is CASSLGALETEAFF. DNA of the CDR3: TGCGCCAGCAGCTTGGGGGCCCTGGAGACTGAAGCTTTCTTT. V gene TRBV5-1 combines with J gene TRBJ1-1; D is unclear. This CDR3 region has 14 residues. V lost 0 bases, J lost 5 bases, and 11 bases lay in between. Germline CDR1 and CDR2: SGHRS and YFSETQ. Full variable domain (remainder filled in from reference TRBV5-1 and TRBJ1-1): KAGVTQTPRYLIKTRGQQVTLSCSPISGHRSVSWYQQTPGQGLQFLFEYFSETQRNKGNFPGRFSGRQFSNSRSEMNVSTLELGDSALYLCASSLGALETEAFFGQGTRLTVV.